These 13 T cell receptor beta chains originate from one sample sequenced in a study of blood T cell repertoires in COVID-19. Some clones are missing from TCRdb's copy, which holds only in-frame ones; the method was immunoSEQ multiplex PCR. The table shows under 300,000 clones, with about four fifths occurring only once. Sequenced: peripheral blood. The receptors originated from a woman of 80 years or more with acute or convalescent COVID-19.

This rearrangement joins TRBV6-1 to TRBJ1-2, with 7 bases lining up with TRBD1. V lost 1 base to trimming and J lost 0 bases; unmatched junction nucleotides: 5. CDR3 length: 16 residues. The germline V gene encodes CDR1 MNHNS and CDR2 SASEGT. The CDR3 here is CASSEGAGTANYGYTF. In nucleotides, the CDR3 is TGTGCCAGCAGTGAAGGGGCCGGGACAGCTAACTATGGCTACACCTTC.

The V gene is TRBV11-2, the J gene TRBJ2-7, with D possibly TRBD1 on 5 matching bases. In germline, CDR1 is SGHAT, CDR2 FQNNGV. Deletions cut 5 bases from V and 0 bases from J, with 14 bases between. This CDR3 is 15 amino acids long. CDR3 DNA sequence: TGTGCCAGCAGCCCGCGACAGTGGAGCTCCTACGAGCAGTACTTC. Encoded protein: CASSPRQWSSYEQYF.

This clone was seen once. The V and J genes are TRBV5-1 and TRBJ2-2; 11 bases fit TRBD2. V lost 4 bases to trimming and J lost 2 bases; unmatched junction nucleotides: 4. Germline CDR1 and CDR2: SGHRS and YFSETQ. There are 16 residues in the CDR3. The CDR3 reads CASSASGGLNTGELFF. CDR3 sequence (DNA): TGCGCCAGCAGCGCTAGCGGGGGGTTAAACACCGGGGAGCTGTTTTTT.

The chain recombines TRBV18 with TRBJ2-1, with 13 nucleotides matching TRBD2. With 3 bases clipped from V and 6 bases from J, the junction kept 5 bases outside the gene matches. CDR3 length: 16 amino acids. Germline loops: CDR1 KGHSH, CDR2 LQKENI. CDR3 sequence: CASSPWTSGGPNEQFF. The CDR3 DNA follows: TGTGCCAGCTCACCCTGGACTAGCGGGGGCCCCAATGAGCAGTTCTTC.

The CDR3 reads CASSPQAQFGYTF. The CDR3 DNA is TGTGCCAGCAGCCCACAGGCACAGTTTGGCTACACCTTC. The chain has TRBV9 and TRBJ1-2; possibly TRBD1 for D (5 bases). V was trimmed by 4 bases and J by 7 bases, leaving 14 bases between them. The CDR3 spans 13 residues. Germline V CDR1 and CDR2: SGDLS, YYNGEE.

This chain uses TRBV19 with TRBJ1-1, with TRBD1 matching 7 bases. CDR3 length: 11 residues. The germline V gene encodes CDR1 LNHDA and CDR2 SQIVND (reference sequence). V was pared by 6 bases and J by 11 bases, with 6 bases of the junction left unmatched. The CDR3 DNA is TGTGCCAGTAGGGGAGACAGGGCTGCTTTCTTT. This gives the protein CASRGDRAAFF.

This chain joins TRBV24-1 and TRBJ2-1, with TRBD1 matching 8 bases. Germline loops: CDR1 KGHDR, CDR2 SFDVKD. The CDR3 runs 15 residues. Germline trimming cut 4 bases from V and 4 bases from J; bases unmatched to any gene: 5. CDR3 in DNA: TGTGCCACCAGTGAACCGGGACAGGAGTACAATGAGCAGTTCTTC. It codes for CATSEPGQEYNEQFF.

This rearrangement joins TRBV6-5 to TRBJ1-1; 8 bases are a match to TRBD1. The CDR3 contains 14 residues. The V gene's germline CDR1 is MNHEY and CDR2 SVGAGI. Unmatched junction bases numbered 8, after V lost 7 bases and J lost 4 bases. The CDR3 nucleotides are TGTGCCAGCAAGAACGGACAGGGTTTCACTGAAGCTTTCTTT. Amino acids: CASKNGQGFTEAFF.

The chain uses TRBV7-8 and TRBJ2-7, with D perhaps TRBD1 (5 bases). Germline CDR1 is SGHVS and CDR2 is FQNEAQ. V lost 5 bases to trimming and J lost 3 bases, with 8 bases between them. This CDR3 is built from 12 residues. CDR3 protein: CASSAQGYEQYF. For the CDR3, the DNA is TGTGCCAGCAGCGCGCAGGGCTACGAGCAGTACTTC.

A note on this clone: Other DNA sequences of this sample code for an identical CDR3. The chain links TRBV18 to TRBJ1-3, with D tentatively TRBD1 (6 bases). CDR1 is KGHSH, CDR2 LQKENI, per germline. Trimming took 3 bases from V and 0 from J, leaving 12 bases between them. CDR3 size: 16 residues. The CDR3 here is CASSPQGQSSGNTIYF. The CDR3 nucleotides read TGTGCCAGCTCACCGCAGGGGCAGAGCTCTGGAAACACCATATATTTT.

This sequence joins TRBV2 and TRBJ1-3, with 9 bases lining up with TRBD1. The V segment lost 5 bases and the J segment 8 bases; nucleotides outside the gene matches: 13. This CDR3 is built from 16 residues. CDR1 is SNHLY and CDR2 is FYNNEI in the germline V gene. CDR3 nucleotides: TGTGCCAGCAGTCCACTTCCCCCGGGACAGGGCTACACCATATATTTT. It yields the protein CASSPLPPGQGYTIYF.

In regard to this clone: Different DNA sequences within this sample yield the same CDR3. V usage is TRBV27 and J usage is TRBJ2-7; D gene ambiguous. Trimming removed 6 bases from V and 2 bases from J, with 11 bases in between. Germline V gene data show CDR1 as MNHEY and CDR2 as SMNVEV (reference sequence). The CDR3 has 13 amino acids. In DNA form, the CDR3 reads TGTGCCAGCAGCTCCGGGTCCCCCTACGAGCAGTACTTC. Its translation: CASSSGSPYEQYF.

V usage is TRBV7-6 and J usage is TRBJ2-3, with D unresolved. V was cut by 1 base and J by 0 bases, with 11 bases left in between. The CDR3 runs 16 residues. Germline CDR1 SGHVS, CDR2 FNYEAQ. CDR3 amino acids: CASSLGTVTSTDTQYF. The DNA of the CDR3 is TGTGCCAGCAGCTTAGGCACCGTTACTAGCACAGATACGCAGTATTTT.